This TCR beta chain emerged from a study of cytomegalovirus exposure and HLA in healthy donors. The germline gives CDR1 MGHRA, CDR2 YSYEKL. V was cut by 3 bases and J by 7 bases, with 18 bases left in between. The CDR3 has 15 amino acids. This clone occurred a few times. Its matching antigen is unknown. Study findings and constraints: With DRB1 most and HLA-C fewest, TCR association rates differed between HLA loci in a later analysis. The authors reported that TCR beta sequences could predict HLA-A and HLA-B alleles. These predictions were accurate for most subjects in the first cohort. In a later analysis, V- and J-gene trimming of beta chains associated with a DCLRE1C missense variant, replicated independently. Some highly shared sequence variants likely arose as a pipeline artifact.

This PCR relied on a set of 60 Vbeta primers and 13 Jbeta primers. Profiling relied on immunoSEQ multiplex PCR, and the TCRdb table lists in-frame clones only, not all of them. The sample lists about 77,000 clones, nearly 80% occurring once. This rearrangement joins TRBV4-1 to TRBJ2-5; D is possibly TRBD2 (6 bases). The source is a man aged 40-55 years in good health and CMV-seronegative. The material sequenced was PBMCs. DNA for the CDR3: TGCGCCAGCAGCCAGGAAACGGGACTGCTCGGGACCCAGTACTTC. Amino acids: CASSQETGLLGTQYF.